The entry that follows covers one T cell receptor (beta chain) sequence. The sample is drawn from a study of shared clonotypes between healthy human individuals. Several immunoSEQ plates held equal portions of the genomic DNA taken from each subset. In the study's own analysis: ImmunoSEQ junction-only sequences lacked quality scores, so their filtering differed. Measured with immunoSEQ multiplex PCR; TCRdb has only the in-frame clones, and not every one. V, J and clone size are taken as reported in that table, and D and trimming were inferred from the DNA itself. This sample has about 2.4 million clones, with over 85% found just once. V dropped 2 bases and J dropped 13 bases, with 11 bases sitting between them. The germline V gene has CDR1 MDHEN and CDR2 SYDVKM. The CDR3 spans 12 residues.

The sample taken for sequencing was naive CD4+ T cells from PBMCs. Specified subset: CD45RA+ positively selected. The TCR sequence derives from a young man in good health. Some clones in this sample may be carry-over from other donors' samples. The chain employs TRBV28 and TRBJ1-4, with D possibly TRBD1 on 5 matching bases. CDR3 region: CASSLLDGALFF. In DNA, the CDR3 is TGTGCCAGCAGTTTACTGGACGGGGCACTGTTTTTT.